This T cell receptor (beta chain) was identified during a study of T cells expressing NK-cell markers. Findings of the study overall: NKG2C+ dominant clonotype frequencies in more than 5 donors were roughly 1.0-7.5% of CD8+ T cells.

About this clonotype itself: No antigen is known for it.

The CDR3 loop spans 18 amino acids. CDR1 SGHAT and CDR2 FQNNGV come from the germline V gene. The authors made TCR beta cDNA libraries by 5'RACE template switching. This switching added a universal primer site and UMIs. TCRdb reprocessed the 5' RACE reads; each CDR3 protein has one entry and no DNA is given. This sample's table has almost 450,000 distinct CDR3 sequences. The chain recombines TRBV11-2 with TRBJ2-3; as DNA is missing, the TRBD1 call by TCRdb cannot be tested. The sequencing sample was made of blood T cells: a sorted CD56 or NKG2C T cell subset, CD4+ or CD8+ T cells, or bulk PBMC T cells (not recorded which). This sequence originates from a woman aged 18-69 years in good health. The CDR3 spells CASSASGWRGDRADTQYF.